These 18 T cell receptor beta chains originate from one sample sequenced in a study of blood T cells in healthy people across ages (dated by TCRdb to about 2015). Library preparation used 5' RACE. Sequencing was performed on an Illumina HiSeq 2500. A second 7 to 11 cycle PCR used a sample-barcoded 5' primer and a J-beta primer mix. TCRdb reprocessed the public reads (quality trimming at Q25 with fastp, clone calling with MiXCR) and kept in-frame beta chains. Identical CDR3 protein sequences are pooled into one entry, listed with their most common genes and DNA. This sample comprises approximately 810,000 distinct CDR3 sequences, 35% to 40% of them detected only once. The ten biggest clones cover 10% to 15% of the sample. Sequencing was carried out using blood. Receptors originate from a man younger than 30 in good health.

This clonotype was recorded only once. V usage is TRBV29-1 and J usage is TRBJ2-1; D perhaps matches TRBD2 (5 bases). This CDR3 region has 12 residues. Germline values: CDR1 SQVTM, CDR2 ANQGSEA. Trimming stripped 0 bases from V and 7 bases from J, with 7 bases between. CDR3 coding DNA: TGCAGCGTTGAAGAGGCGGGTAATGAGCAGTTCTTC. Protein sequence: CSVEEAGNEQFF.

The table lists this clonotype with a few counts. The V gene is TRBV20-1, the J gene TRBJ1-5; D not certain. CDR1 is DFQATT and CDR2 is SNEGSKA in the germline V gene (reference sequence). Trimming removed 2 bases from V and 5 bases from J, with 10 bases in between. The CDR3 totals 13 residues. The CDR3 nucleotides are TGCAGTGCTAGACCTCCCCAAGATCAGCCCCAGCATTTT. It codes for CSARPPQDQPQHF.

The V call is TRBV3-1, the J call TRBJ1-3; TRBD1 aligns across 7 bases. The germline V gene encodes CDR1 LGHDT and CDR2 YNNKEL (reference sequence). The CDR3 spans 12 residues. The V gene end was trimmed by 4 bases and the J gene end by 11 bases; junction bases not matched to a gene: 5. The CDR3 region is CASSLDRDSIYF. In nucleotides, the CDR3 is TGTGCCAGCAGCCTTGACAGGGACTCCATATATTTT.

This clonotype was counted a few times. J is TRBJ2-1 and V is TRBV9; 8 bases align to TRBD2. V lost 0 bases and J lost 5; bases outside the gene matches: 7. Germline CDR1 reads SGDLS; CDR2 reads YYNGEE. The CDR3 spans 16 residues. CDR3 in amino acids: CASSVARNSGNNEQFF. CDR3 nucleotides: TGTGCCAGCAGCGTAGCCCGGAATAGCGGGAACAATGAGCAGTTCTTC.

With regard to this clonotype: One end of the junction does not line up with germline, which may come from a read error. This sequence joins TRBV20-1 and TRBJ2-1; D is ambiguous. CDR1 DFQATT and CDR2 SNEGSKA come from the germline V gene (reference sequence). The CDR3 loop spans 10 amino acids. In DNA form, the CDR3 reads TGCGGTGCCAGAGCGAATGAGCAGTTCTTC. Its translation: CGARANEQFF.

The genes are TRBV25-1 and TRBJ1-2; 7 nucleotides agree with TRBD1. Looked up from germline, CDR1 is MGHDK and CDR2 is SYGVNS. This CDR3 is 15 amino acids long. Losses at the gene ends were 4 bases for V and 4 bases for J; bases not matched to a gene: 9. The DNA of the CDR3 is TGTGCCAGCAGTGCTCGGGACAGAGCTACCTATGGCTACACCTTC. This translates into CASSARDRATYGYTF.

Here the CDR3 DNA reads TGCGCCAGCAGCCAAGTTGGGGCCGGACAGAGCACAGATACGCAGTATTTT. It translates to CASSQVGAGQSTDTQYF. This sequence joins TRBV4-1 and TRBJ2-3; D possibly corresponds to TRBD1 (6 bases). The CDR3 totals 17 residues. Germline assignment: CDR1 MGHRA and CDR2 YSYEKL. V was trimmed by 1 base and J by 0 bases, leaving 14 bases between them.

This clonotype was found many times. The V call is TRBV5-6, the J call TRBJ2-1, with D maybe TRBD2 (6 bases). The length of the CDR3 is 13 residues. The germline V and J ends were trimmed by 2 bases and 10 bases, with 13 bases remaining between them. Germline assignment: CDR1 SGHDT and CDR2 YYEEEE. CDR3 DNA: TGTGCCAGCAGCTTAAGGAGGGATAGGGAGCAGTTCTTC. Translation: CASSLRRDREQFF. Filled out from reference TRBV5-6 and TRBJ2-1, the complete variable domain reads DAGVTQSPTHLIKTRGQQVTLRCSPKSGHDTVSWYQQALGQGPQFIFQYYEEEERQRGNFPDRFSGHQFPNYSSELNVNALLLGDSALYLCASSLRRDREQFFGPGTRLTVL.

The sample holds a few counts of this clonotype. This chain joins TRBV12-3 or TRBV12-4 and TRBJ1-2; unclear D gene. Trimming removed 3 bases from V and 5 bases from J, with 10 bases in between. This CDR3 region has 13 residues. The CDR3 here is CASSFDGSYGYTF. CDR3 sequence (DNA): TGTGCCAGCAGTTTTGACGGTTCTTATGGCTACACCTTC.

The chain combines TRBV29-1 with TRBJ2-2, with 10 nucleotides matching TRBD2. The V gene end was trimmed by 4 bases and the J gene end by 6 bases; junction bases not matched to a gene: 5. Germline CDR1 is SQVTM and CDR2 is ANQGSEA. The length of the CDR3 is 14 residues. CDR3 protein: CSVAAGGPSGELFF. For the CDR3, the DNA is TGCAGCGTTGCAGCGGGGGGGCCCTCCGGGGAGCTGTTTTTT.

The chain links TRBV12-3 or TRBV12-4 to TRBJ2-2; 9 bases align to TRBD1. The CDR3 totals 16 residues. V lost 3 bases, J lost 4 bases, and 6 bases stayed unmatched. The CDR3 bases are TGTGCCAGCAGTTTTTATCGGGACAGGGCCACCGGGGAGCTGTTTTTT. Protein: CASSFYRDRATGELFF.

The chain joins TRBV30 to TRBJ2-4; TRBD1 aligns across 7 bases. J was trimmed by 0 bases and V by 3 bases; bases with no gene match: 2. Germline CDR1 reads GTSNPN; CDR2 reads SVGIG (reference sequence). CDR3 length equals 14 residues. The CDR3 DNA follows: TGTGCCTGGAGGAGGACAGGAGCCAAAAACATTCAGTACTTC. Translated: CAWRRTGAKNIQYF.

A remark on this clonotype: A read error may explain this, as a much larger clone is one base away. The genes are TRBV5-1 and TRBJ2-1; 12 positions agree with TRBD2. Germline lookup yields CDR1 SGHRS and CDR2 YFSETQ. The CDR3 runs to 15 residues. V lost 3 bases, J lost 13 bases, and 11 bases stayed unmatched. The CDR3, as DNA: TGCGCCAGCAGCTCCCGGACTAGCGGGGAAGAGACCCAGTTCTTC. It encodes CASSSRTSGEETQFF.

V gene TRBV6-1 combines with J gene TRBJ2-7; a possible D gene is TRBD2 (6 bases). The CDR3 sequence is 15 residues long. Trimming removed 8 bases at V and 7 bases at J, with 24 bases between. Germline V gene lookup returns CDR1 MNHNS and CDR2 SASEGT. The chain's CDR3 is CASSDLAPPRREQYF. The CDR3 DNA is TGTGCCAGCTCCGACCTAGCGCCTCCGCGGCGGGAGCAGTACTTC.

This clonotype was found many times. The chain couples TRBV7-9 to TRBJ2-7, with 7 positions matching TRBD1. There are 15 residues in the CDR3. The junction had 7 bases not matched to a gene; V was cut back by 1 base and J by 4 bases. CDR1 is SEHNR and CDR2 is FQNEAQ in the germline V gene (reference sequence). The CDR3 nucleotides read TGTGCCAGCAGCTTAGATACCGGGACAGAATACGAGCAGTACTTC. It is translated as CASSLDTGTEYEQYF.

The sample holds a few counts of this clonotype. The chain combines TRBV20-1 with TRBJ1-2, with 12 bases identical to TRBD1. CDR1 is DFQATT and CDR2 is SNEGSKA in the germline V gene (reference sequence). After removal of 6 bases from V and 11 bases from J, the junction contained 10 bases not matched to a gene. This CDR3 has 13 residues. CDR3 residues: CSADPGQGAGYTF. DNA of the CDR3: TGCAGTGCAGACCCGGGACAGGGGGCTGGGTACACCTTC.

In the case of this clonotype: A read error is possible here, since a much larger clone lies one base away. The chain is built from TRBV12-3 or TRBV12-4 and TRBJ1-5; TRBD1 is a possible D gene (5 bases). V lost 3 bases, J lost 9 bases, and 9 bases lay in between. CDR3 length: 12 residues. The CDR3 reads CASSLGHGPQHF. CDR3 nucleotide sequence: TGTGCCAGCAGTTTGGGGCATGGGCCCCAGCATTTT.

This clonotype appeared a single time. This chain joins TRBV7-2 and TRBJ2-3, with unresolved D. The CDR3 covers 15 residues. The V gene lost 5 bases and the J gene lost 1 base, with 13 bases spanning the gap. Germline V lookup: CDR1 SGHTA, CDR2 FQGNSA. This CDR3 reads CASSLSWAGTDTQYF. In DNA, the CDR3 is TGTGCCAGCAGCCTGAGTTGGGCAGGCACAGATACGCAGTATTTT. Together with reference TRBV7-2 and TRBJ2-3, the CDR3 gives the full variable domain: GAGVSQSPSNKVTEKGKDVELRCDPISGHTALYWYRQSLGQGLEFLIYFQGNSAPDKSGLPSDRFSAERTGGSVSTLTIQRTQQEDSAVYLCASSLSWAGTDTQYFGPGTRLTVL.